The TCR beta chain under discussion was sequenced for a study of CD8+CD57+ T cells in acquired aplastic anemia. Study summary: The DNA of sorted CD4+ and CD8+ cells averaged approximately 2.9 ug. In CD4+ cells, healthy donors produced an average of approximately 11 million reads.

The CDR3 is 13 amino acids. Germline CDR1 reads SGHVS; CDR2 reads FNYEAQ. V was shortened by 5 bases and J by 0 bases, with 7 bases between the two germline ends. The study, taken as a whole, reports: Significance was not reached for CD8+ Simpson's diversity between patients and controls. The study identified roughly 31 CD8+ CDR3 sequences shared by patients and controls.

Profiling that covered TCR beta VDJ and CDR3 relied on genomic DNA as its template. MiXCR, applied by TCRdb to the reads, yields one record per CDR3 protein. Here the sample spans approximately 99,000 distinct CDR3 sequences, approximately 48% being singletons. A remark on this clonotype: As yet, its antigen is unknown.

The sequenced material came from sorted CD4+, CD8+, or CD8+CD57+ T cells (not recorded which) from PBMCs. The chain combines TRBV7-6 with TRBJ1-1; D ambiguous. This sequence was found in a human donor in good health, serving as a control. The CDR3 DNA reads TGTGCCAGCAGCCCCGATCTGAACACTGAAGCTTTCTTT. Protein sequence: CASSPDLNTEAFF.